Below are 10 T cell receptor beta chains sequenced from a single sample in a study of cytomegalovirus exposure and HLA in healthy donors. The PCR used 60 Vbeta and 13 Jbeta primers. The table came from immunoSEQ multiplex PCR; TCRdb's copy has only in-frame clones and leaves some out. The table shows around 150,000 clones, with 65% to 85% occurring only once. Material for sequencing was PBMCs. These receptors all come from a man aged 50-59 years in good health and CMV-seronegative.

This chain uses TRBV6-1 with TRBJ2-3, with 9 bases aligning to TRBD1. V dropped 5 bases and J dropped 3; count of bases not matched to a gene: 6. The CDR3 covers 15 residues. CDR1 and CDR2 from the germline V gene are MNHNS and SASEGT. Here the CDR3 reads CASSLGGQGTDTQYF. The CDR3 nucleotides read TGTGCCAGCAGTCTAGGGGGACAGGGAACAGATACGCAGTATTTT.

The V gene is TRBV7-9, the J gene TRBJ2-7; tentatively, D is TRBD2 (6 bases). The CDR3 covers 14 residues. V shed 5 bases and J shed 0 bases, with 11 bases lying between them. Germline lookup yields CDR1 SEHNR and CDR2 FQNEAQ (reference sequence). The CDR3 nucleotides read TGTGCCAGCAGCCGGGGGAGGAGCTCCTACGAGCAGTACTTC. Protein sequence: CASSRGRSSYEQYF.

The rearrangement joins TRBV4-2 to TRBJ1-3; D ambiguous. Germline values: CDR1 LGHNA, CDR2 YNFKEQ. CDR3 length equals 17 residues. V dropped 0 bases and J dropped 0 bases, with 12 bases sitting between them. CDR3 DNA: TGTGCCAGCAGCCAAGAAACTAGACTAGACTCTGGAAACACCATATATTTT. It is translated as CASSQETRLDSGNTIYF.

The V call is TRBV19, the J call TRBJ2-1; 8 positions agree with TRBD2. This CDR3 region has 15 residues. J was trimmed by 6 bases and V by 6 bases; bases with no gene match: 10. Per germline, CDR1 LNHDA and CDR2 SQIVND (reference sequence). CDR3 DNA: TGTGCCAGTAGCCTCACTAGCGGAGGGCCCAATGAGCAGTTCTTC. Amino acids: CASSLTSGGPNEQFF.

J is TRBJ2-3 and V is TRBV5-1; D unresolved. Germline V gene lookup returns CDR1 SGHRS and CDR2 YFSETQ. V gave up 0 bases and J gave up 1 base, with 12 bases separating them. The CDR3 has 16 residues. CDR3 nucleotide sequence: TGCGCCAGCAGCTTGGGAGGCTCTTACGGCACAGATACGCAGTATTTT. This translates into CASSLGGSYGTDTQYF.

This clone was seen a single time. The rearrangement links TRBV18 to TRBJ2-7; 9 bases agree with TRBD2. The CDR3 is made up of 16 amino acids. Germline loops: CDR1 KGHSH, CDR2 LQKENI. Losses at the gene ends were 1 base for V and 0 bases for J; bases not matched to a gene: 4. CDR3 protein: CASSPRSGGNSYEQYF. The CDR3 coding sequence is TGTGCCAGCTCACCACGTAGCGGGGGAAACTCCTACGAGCAGTACTTC.

This CDR3 reads CASSLGGHYGYTF. The CDR3 coding sequence is TGTGCCAGCTCACTCGGGGGACACTATGGCTACACCTTC. This chain connects TRBV18 to TRBJ1-2, with TRBD1 as a possible D gene (5 bases). The CDR3 is 13 amino acids. V was shortened by 4 bases and J by 3 bases, with 9 bases between the two germline ends. Germline loops: CDR1 KGHSH, CDR2 LQKENI.

This chain links TRBV7-3 with TRBJ1-1; 12 bases agree with TRBD1. V trimming: 5 bases; J trimming: 4 bases; junction bases outside the gene matches: 8. The CDR3 totals 16 residues. Germline-derived CDR1 and CDR2 are SGHTA and FQGTGA. The chain's CDR3 is CASSPGTGGGSTEAFF. The CDR3, as DNA: TGTGCCAGCAGCCCCGGGACAGGGGGCGGAAGCACTGAAGCTTTCTTT.

The chain links TRBV6-1 to TRBJ1-1; D remains unclear. CDR1 and CDR2 (germline): MNHNS, SASEGT. The CDR3 loop spans 14 amino acids. Trimming removed 6 bases at V and 6 bases at J, with 17 bases between. The CDR3, as DNA: TGTGCCAGCAGATCAGACTACTCAATCGCTGAAGCTTTCTTT. Amino acids: CASRSDYSIAEAFF.

V usage is TRBV28 and J usage is TRBJ1-2; D not certain. The CDR3 loop spans 14 amino acids. Trimming removed 3 bases from V and 4 bases from J, with 12 bases in between. Germline lookup yields CDR1 MDHEN and CDR2 SYDVKM. CDR3 DNA: TGTGCCAGCAGTTTGGGAGGGCCTGGCTATGGCTACACCTTC. Amino acids: CASSLGGPGYGYTF.